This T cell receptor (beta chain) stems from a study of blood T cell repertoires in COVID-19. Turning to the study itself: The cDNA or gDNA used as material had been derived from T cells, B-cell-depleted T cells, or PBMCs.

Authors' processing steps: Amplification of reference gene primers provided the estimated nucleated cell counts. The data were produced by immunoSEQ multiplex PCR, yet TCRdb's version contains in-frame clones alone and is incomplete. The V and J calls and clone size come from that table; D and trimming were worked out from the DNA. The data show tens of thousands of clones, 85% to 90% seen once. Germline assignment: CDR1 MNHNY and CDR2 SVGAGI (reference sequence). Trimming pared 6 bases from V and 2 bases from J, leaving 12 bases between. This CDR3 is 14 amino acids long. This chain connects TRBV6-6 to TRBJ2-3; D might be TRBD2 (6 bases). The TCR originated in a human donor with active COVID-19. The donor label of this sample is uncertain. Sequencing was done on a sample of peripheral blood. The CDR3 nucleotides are TGTGCCAGCAGAAGACGGGACTCCACAGATACGCAGTATTTT. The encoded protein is CASRRRDSTDTQYF.